These T cell receptor beta chains were read from a single sample in a study of blood T cells in healthy people across ages. TCRdb independently ran MiXCR on the 5' RACE reads; one entry per CDR3 protein. The sample contains around 1,100,000 distinct CDR3 sequences, around two fifths of which appear only once. Material: blood. The source of these receptors is a man aged 18 to 29 in good health. The CDR3 runs from the conserved cysteine through the conserved F or W. Each record gives: D gene, clone size, V gene, J gene, CDR3 DNA, CDR3 protein. A D gene is named only where the DNA matches it firmly. Some rows have no size entry. The others give once, few or many, or a class for an expanded clone.

D: TRBD1
size: -
V: TRBV20-1
J: TRBJ1-4
DNA: TGCAGTGCTAGAAAGGGGGCACGGGGGGAAAAACTGTTTTTT
CDR3: CSARKGARGEKLFF

D: TRBD1
size: -
V: TRBV20-1
J: TRBJ1-1
DNA: TGCAGTGCTAGAGATCGGTGGACAGGAATGAACACTGAAGCTTTCTTT
CDR3: CSARDRWTGMNTEAFF

D: -
size: -
V: TRBV4-1
J: TRBJ1-1
DNA: TGCGCCAGCAGCGAACGATGGCTCCCCTCGTATGCTTTCTTT
CDR3: CASSERWLPSYAFF

D: -
size: few
V: TRBV2
J: TRBJ2-1
DNA: TGTGCCAGCAGTCCACAGGGATTAAGCTCCTACAATGAGCAGTTCTTC
CDR3: CASSPQGLSSYNEQFF

D: -
size: few
V: TRBV27
J: TRBJ1-2
DNA: TGTGCCAGCAGTTTCCAGCCGTCGGGGGGAAGTGGTGGCTACACCTTC
CDR3: CASSFQPSGGSGGYTF

D: TRBD1
size: -
V: TRBV12-3/TRBV12-4
J: TRBJ2-3
DNA: TGTGCCAGCACCTCTAGGACAGGGTCAGATACGCAGTATTTT
CDR3: CASTSRTGSDTQYF

D: -
size: few
V: TRBV12-3/TRBV12-4
J: TRBJ1-2
DNA: TGTGCCAGCAGTCAAACTCCGTCAGGGGATTCGTATGGCTACACCTTC
CDR3: CASSQTPSGDSYGYTF

D: TRBD2
size: few
V: TRBV20-1
J: TRBJ2-3
DNA: TGCAGTCCTCTAGCGGGGGCCCTCACAGATACGCAGTATTTT
CDR3: CSPLAGALTDTQYF

D: -
size: -
V: TRBV20-1
J: TRBJ2-2
DNA: TGCAGTGCTAGAGACGGGACTTACGGCGGGGAGCTGTTTTTT
CDR3: CSARDGTYGGELFF

D: TRBD1
size: -
V: TRBV5-1
J: TRBJ1-2
DNA: TGCGCCAGCAGCACCGACAGGGGAGCTAACTATGGCTACACCTTC
CDR3: CASSTDRGANYGYTF

D: -
size: -
V: TRBV27
J: TRBJ2-5
DNA: TGTGCCAGCAGTTGTGGCCAGAAAGAGACCCAGTACTTC
CDR3: CASSCGQKETQYF

D: -
size: -
V: TRBV4-3
J: TRBJ2-7
DNA: TGCGCCAGCAGCCAAGACCCGAGGGCCTCCTACGAGCAGTACTTC
CDR3: CASSQDPRASYEQYF

D: -
size: few
V: TRBV7-2
J: TRBJ1-2
DNA: TGTGCCAGCAGCTCTAAGCGGACAGATACATTGAACCGCTACACCTTC
CDR3: CASSSKRTDTLNRYTF